A single sample gave rise to the 7 T cell receptor beta chains below, sequenced in a study of OX40 agonist ivuxolimab in advanced cancers. Sequenced by immunoSEQ multiplex PCR; TCRdb stores in-frame clones only, minus some. The table lists roughly 72,000 clones, about 85% of them singletons. The sample here was CD4+ or CD8+ T cells sorted from blood, taken in a trial of the OX40 agonist ivuxolimab. The receptor set was obtained from an adult with an advanced solid tumor such as melanoma, head and neck, liver or kidney cancer.

This clone came up once. The chain links TRBV5-1 to TRBJ2-1; 11 bases agree with TRBD2. The trim removed 0 bases at V and 4 bases at J, leaving 6 bases unmatched. The germline CDR1 and CDR2 sequences are SGHRS and YFSETQ. There are 17 residues in the CDR3. In DNA form, the CDR3 reads TGCGCCAGCAGCTTGGCACGACTAGCGGGATTGTACAATGAGCAGTTCTTC. This sequence encodes CASSLARLAGLYNEQFF.

V is TRBV18 and J is TRBJ1-2, with D perhaps matching TRBD1 (6 bases). The ends were cut back, 3 bases at V and 5 bases at J, with 13 bases in the middle. CDR1 is KGHSH and CDR2 is LQKENI in the germline V gene. The CDR3 runs to 14 residues. DNA for the CDR3: TGTGCCAGCTCACCCACAGAACAGGGATATGGCTACACCTTC. It codes for CASSPTEQGYGYTF.

The rearrangement joins TRBV27 to TRBJ2-7; D ambiguous. This CDR3 has 14 amino acids. V was trimmed by 3 bases and J by 0 bases, leaving 9 bases between them. The germline CDR1 and CDR2 sequences are MNHEY and SMNVEV (reference sequence). This chain's CDR3 is CASSFRRASYEQYF. In nucleotides, the CDR3 is TGTGCCAGCAGTTTCCGACGGGCCTCCTACGAGCAGTACTTC.

This clone has only one observation. This chain's CDR3 is CAITGQDSYEQYF. CDR3 sequence (DNA): TGTGCCATCACTGGACAGGACTCCTACGAGCAGTACTTC. V gene TRBV2 combines with J gene TRBJ2-7, with 7 bases aligning to TRBD1. This CDR3 spans 13 amino acids. V dropped 10 bases and J dropped 0; count of bases not matched to a gene: 6. Per the germline V gene, CDR1 is SNHLY and CDR2 is FYNNEI.

The chain joins TRBV7-9 to TRBJ2-7; D not resolved. Trimming left V 5 bases short and J 3 bases short, with 8 bases between. The germline CDR1 and CDR2 sequences are SEHNR and FQNEAQ (reference sequence). The CDR3 is 12 amino acids. CDR3 amino acids: CASSVDGYEQYF. The DNA of the CDR3 is TGTGCCAGCAGCGTAGACGGCTACGAGCAGTACTTC.

V usage is TRBV7-2 and J usage is TRBJ1-2; no clear D gene. The V and J ends lost 4 bases and 6 bases respectively, with 9 bases between them. Germline CDR1 reads SGHTA; CDR2 reads FQGNSA. The CDR3 totals 12 residues. In nucleotides, the CDR3 is TGTGCCAGCAGCTCCGAAATAAATGGCTACACCTTC. Its translation is CASSSEINGYTF. Full variable domain (missing parts from reference TRBV7-2 and TRBJ1-2): GAGVSQSPSNKVTEKGKDVELRCDPISGHTALYWYRQSLGQGLEFLIYFQGNSAPDKSGLPSDRFSAERTGGSVSTLTIQRTQQEDSAVYLCASSSEINGYTFGSGTRLTVV.

V is TRBV4-2 and J is TRBJ1-4; D is unclear. The CDR3 consists of 14 residues. The V end was cut by 0 bases, the J end by 3 bases, with 5 bases between. In germline, CDR1 is LGHNA, CDR2 YNFKEQ. CDR3 nucleotides: TGTGCCAGCAGCCAAGAAATTCCTAATGAAAAACTGTTTTTT. Its protein is CASSQEIPNEKLFF.